Below, 5 T cell receptor beta chains from the same sample are listed, as sequenced in a study of OX40 agonist ivuxolimab in advanced cancers. Libraries were built with the immunoSEQ multiplex PCR assay. TCRdb mirrors the immuneACCESS table, restricted to in-frame sequences. Some clones are absent from its copies; in checked studies, under half trace to an unresolved V gene, and the reason for the others is unknown. This sample holds about 67,000 clones; 70% to 85% were observed only once. In total, the top ten clones hold roughly 2.4% of the sample. The sample in question was CD4+ or CD8+ T cells sorted from blood, obtained in a trial of the OX40 agonist ivuxolimab. The receptors were sampled from an adult with an advanced solid tumor such as melanoma, head and neck, liver or kidney cancer.

This clone was picked up a small number of times. The chain links TRBV7-3 to TRBJ1-1, with 10 nucleotides matching TRBD1. The V segment lost 5 bases and the J segment 6 bases; nucleotides outside the gene matches: 6. The germline V gene encodes CDR1 SGHTA and CDR2 FQGTGA. The length of the CDR3 is 14 residues. The CDR3 spells CASSRDRGSAEAFF. CDR3 bases: TGTGCCAGCAGCCGGGACAGGGGTTCGGCTGAAGCTTTCTTT.

Only a few counts were recorded for this clone. The CDR3 DNA follows: TGTGCCAGCAGCCCCCGAGGACAGAGTGGTGAAAAACTGTTTTTT. This gives the protein CASSPRGQSGEKLFF. This sequence joins TRBV7-2 and TRBJ1-4, with a possible D match to TRBD1 (6 bases). V dropped 5 bases and J dropped 7 bases, with 17 bases sitting between them. The CDR3 loop spans 15 amino acids. Germline CDR1 is SGHTA and CDR2 is FQGNSA.

V and J are TRBV2 and TRBJ1-4; TRBD1 matches 10 bases. Trimming at V came to 6 bases and at J to 4 bases, leaving 5 bases not matched to a gene. Germline-derived CDR1 and CDR2 are SNHLY and FYNNEI. This CDR3 spans 15 amino acids. Here the CDR3 reads CASRTTGGYNEKLFF. The CDR3 nucleotides are TGTGCCAGCAGGACGACAGGGGGCTATAATGAAAAACTGTTTTTT.

In its sample, this clone was seen a few times. The gene calls are TRBV2 and TRBJ2-3; D is ambiguous. V was clipped by 3 bases and J by 4 bases, with 11 bases between them. This CDR3 has 14 amino acids. Germline assignment: CDR1 SNHLY and CDR2 FYNNEI. CDR3 nucleotides: TGTGCCAGCAGTGATCAACCAAGGCCAGATACGCAGTATTTT. Translation gives CASSDQPRPDTQYF.

The CDR3 DNA reads as TGTGCCAGTAGTATAATGCAGGGATTGTTGAACACTGAAGCTTTCTTT. Amino acid sequence: CASSIMQGLLNTEAFF. The genes are TRBV19 and TRBJ1-1, with a weak D call TRBD1 (5 bases). CDR1 is LNHDA, CDR2 SQIVND, per germline (reference sequence). There are 16 residues in the CDR3. The V end was cut by 2 bases, the J end by 0 bases, with 13 bases between.